The clone carrying this T cell receptor (beta chain) occurred many times. Its matching antigen is unknown. TCRdb independently ran MiXCR on the PCR reads; one entry per CDR3 protein. The sample carries nearly 650,000 distinct CDR3 sequences, roughly 27% recorded once. The sample belongs to a study of molecular identifiers for immune sequencing clone quantification. Findings and caveats of the study: Spiked Jurkat TCR RNA from one cell was reportedly detectable among about 1 million naive cells. In naive cells, clones above 20 RNA copies held under 1% of molecules, whereas in effector cells they held over 99%. Highly expanded clone sizes could end up underestimated if a barcode were shared by identical TCR molecules.

CDR1 is SGDLS, CDR2 YYNGEE, per germline. Trimming pared 0 bases from V and 1 base from J, leaving 16 bases between. The CDR3 spans 17 residues. The sorting of naive CD8 T cells used the CD8+CD4-CCR7+CD45RA+ phenotype. The rearrangement joins TRBV9 to TRBJ1-2, with unresolved D. The sample consisted of naive CD8+ T cells from blood, with Jurkat cell RNA spiked in. As for subset: FACS-sorted CD8+CD4-CCR7+CD45RA+ naive T cells. This TCR came from a human donor in good health. Some libraries in this study had Jurkat cell RNA spiked in. DNA for the CDR3: TGTGCCAGCAGCGTAGCTACGGGAGTGTCCCTTAACTATGGCTACACCTTC. Translating it yields CASSVATGVSLNYGYTF.